This T cell receptor (beta chain) was identified during a study of beta chain features in type 1 diabetes. V was clipped by 0 bases and J by 5 bases; unmatched bases: 2. Germline CDR1 MNHEY, CDR2 SVGAGI. This CDR3 comprises 16 residues. Via CD45RO/CCR7/CD25/CD127/CD95/CD27, cells of the CD4+ naive, central memory, regulatory and stem cell-like memory subsets were sorted. Concerning this clone itself: Antigen: not known.

TCRB transcripts that were expressed got sequenced, as all of the isolated RNA had been reverse transcribed. Profiling relied on immunoSEQ multiplex PCR, and the TCRdb table lists in-frame clones only, not all of them. The data hold about 280,000 clones, with over 12% observed a single time. Study-level points and caveats: Patients with type 1 diabetes carried fewer insertions and had more deletions at their VDJ junctions. There was a moderate but significant shortening of TCRB CDR3s in all four CD4+ subsets of Type 1 diabetes patients.

This TCR derives from a man in his late teens or twenties with type 1 diabetes. The chain couples TRBV6-5 to TRBJ2-1; 12 positions agree with TRBD2. Sequenced input: naive CD4+ T cells from blood. Here the CDR3 reads CASSYSWTSGNNEQFF. CDR3 DNA: TGTGCCAGCAGTTACTCTTGGACTAGCGGGAACAATGAGCAGTTCTTC.